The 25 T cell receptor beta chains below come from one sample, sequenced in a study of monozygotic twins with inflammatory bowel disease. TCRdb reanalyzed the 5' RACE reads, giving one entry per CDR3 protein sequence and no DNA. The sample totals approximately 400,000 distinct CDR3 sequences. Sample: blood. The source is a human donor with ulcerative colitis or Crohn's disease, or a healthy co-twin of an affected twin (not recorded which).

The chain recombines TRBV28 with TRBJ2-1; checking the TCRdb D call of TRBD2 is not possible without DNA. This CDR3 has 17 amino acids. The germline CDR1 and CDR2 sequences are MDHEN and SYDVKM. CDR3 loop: CASSISGLAGTYNEQFF. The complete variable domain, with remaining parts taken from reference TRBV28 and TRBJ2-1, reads DVKVTQSSRYLVKRTGEKVFLECVQDMDHENMFWYRQDPGLGLRLIYFSYDVKMKEKGDIPEGYSVSREKKERFSLILESASTNQTSMYLCASSISGLAGTYNEQFFGPGTRLTVL.

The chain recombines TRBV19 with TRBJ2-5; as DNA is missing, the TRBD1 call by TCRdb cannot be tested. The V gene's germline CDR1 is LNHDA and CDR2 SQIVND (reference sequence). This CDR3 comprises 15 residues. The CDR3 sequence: CASKNLRDSQETQYF.

The CDR3 here is CASSSRDRGPGYTF. The chain joins TRBV7-2 to TRBJ1-2; as DNA is missing, the TRBD1 call by TCRdb cannot be tested. This CDR3 region has 14 residues. The germline gives CDR1 SGHTA, CDR2 FQGNSA.

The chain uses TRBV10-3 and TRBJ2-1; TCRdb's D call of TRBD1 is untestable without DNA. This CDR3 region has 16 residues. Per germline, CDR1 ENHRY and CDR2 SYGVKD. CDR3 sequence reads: CAISELGQGPYNEQFF.

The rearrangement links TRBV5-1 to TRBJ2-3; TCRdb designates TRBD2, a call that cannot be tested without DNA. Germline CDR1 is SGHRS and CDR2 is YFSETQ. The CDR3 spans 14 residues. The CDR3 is CASSLLWAGDTQYF. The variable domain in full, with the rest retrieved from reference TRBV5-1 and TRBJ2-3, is KAGVTQTPRYLIKTRGQQVTLSCSPISGHRSVSWYQQTPGQGLQFLFEYFSETQRNKGNFPGRFSGRQFSNSRSEMNVSTLELGDSALYLCASSLLWAGDTQYFGPGTRLTVL.

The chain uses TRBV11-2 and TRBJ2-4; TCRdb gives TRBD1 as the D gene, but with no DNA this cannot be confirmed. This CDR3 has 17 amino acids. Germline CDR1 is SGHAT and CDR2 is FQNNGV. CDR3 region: CASSLEPGTGAKNIQYF.

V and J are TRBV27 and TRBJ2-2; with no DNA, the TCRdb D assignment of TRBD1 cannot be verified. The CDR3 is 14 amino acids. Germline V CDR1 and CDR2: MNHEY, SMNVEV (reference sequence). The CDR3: CASSFRGVAGELFF.

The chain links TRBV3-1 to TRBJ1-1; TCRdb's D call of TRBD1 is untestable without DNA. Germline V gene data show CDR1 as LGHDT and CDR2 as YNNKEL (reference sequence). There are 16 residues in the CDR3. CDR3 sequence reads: CATSQNAGGQNTEAFF.

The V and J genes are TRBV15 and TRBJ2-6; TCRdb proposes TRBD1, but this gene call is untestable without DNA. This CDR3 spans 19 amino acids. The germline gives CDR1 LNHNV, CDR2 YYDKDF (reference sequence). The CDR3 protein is CATSRSAGFLLSGANVLTF.

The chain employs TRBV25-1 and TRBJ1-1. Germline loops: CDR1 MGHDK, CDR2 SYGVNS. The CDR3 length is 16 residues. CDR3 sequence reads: CASSELAGKEDTEAFF. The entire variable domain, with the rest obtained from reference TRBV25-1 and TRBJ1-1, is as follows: EADIYQTPRYLVIGTGKKITLECSQTMGHDKMYWYQQDPGMELHLIHYSYGVNSTEKGDLSSESTVSRIRTEHFPLTLESARPSHTSQYLCASSELAGKEDTEAFFGQGTRLTVV.

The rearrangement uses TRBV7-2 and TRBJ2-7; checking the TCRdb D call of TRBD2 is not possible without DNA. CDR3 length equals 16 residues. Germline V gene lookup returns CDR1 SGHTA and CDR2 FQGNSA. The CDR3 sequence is CASSTRTSGVSYEQYF.

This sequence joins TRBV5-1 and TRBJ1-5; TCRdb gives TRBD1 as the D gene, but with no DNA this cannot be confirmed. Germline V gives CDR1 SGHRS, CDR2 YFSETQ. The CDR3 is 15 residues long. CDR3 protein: CASSPEGDSNQPQHF.

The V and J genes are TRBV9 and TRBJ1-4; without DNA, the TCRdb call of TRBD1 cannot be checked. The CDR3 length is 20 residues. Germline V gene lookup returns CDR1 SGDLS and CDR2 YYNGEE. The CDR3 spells CASSVGPDGRGAATNEKLFF.

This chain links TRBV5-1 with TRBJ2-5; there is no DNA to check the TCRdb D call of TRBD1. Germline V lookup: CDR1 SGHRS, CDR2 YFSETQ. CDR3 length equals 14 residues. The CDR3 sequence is CASSLVGGTETQYF.

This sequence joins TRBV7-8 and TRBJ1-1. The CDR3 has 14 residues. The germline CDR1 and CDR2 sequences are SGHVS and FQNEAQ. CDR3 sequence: CASSFPLGNTEAFF.

CDR3 protein: CASRRHRGQDNYGYTF. This chain joins TRBV12-3 or TRBV12-4 and TRBJ1-2; the TRBD1 assignment by TCRdb is unverifiable without DNA. There are 16 residues in the CDR3.

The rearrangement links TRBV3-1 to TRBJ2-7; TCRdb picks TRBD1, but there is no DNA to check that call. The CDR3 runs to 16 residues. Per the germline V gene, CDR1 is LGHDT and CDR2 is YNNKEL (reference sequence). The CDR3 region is CASSQEGTDISYEQYF.

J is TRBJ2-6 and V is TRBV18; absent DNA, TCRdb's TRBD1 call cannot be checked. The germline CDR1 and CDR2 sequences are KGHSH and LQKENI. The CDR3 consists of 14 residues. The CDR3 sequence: CASETGAGANVLTF. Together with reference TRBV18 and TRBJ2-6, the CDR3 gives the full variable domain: NAGVMQNPRHLVRRRGQEARLRCSPMKGHSHVYWYRQLPEEGLKFMVYLQKENIIDESGMPKERFSAEFPKEGPSILRIQQVVRGDSAAYFCASETGAGANVLTFGAGSRLTVL.

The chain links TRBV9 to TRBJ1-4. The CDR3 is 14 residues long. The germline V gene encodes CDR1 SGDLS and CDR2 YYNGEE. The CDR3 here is CASSVVGDNEKLFF.

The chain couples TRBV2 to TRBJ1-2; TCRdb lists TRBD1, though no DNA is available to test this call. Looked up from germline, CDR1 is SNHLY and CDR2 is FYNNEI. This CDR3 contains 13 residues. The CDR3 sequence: CATAGTAAYGYTF.

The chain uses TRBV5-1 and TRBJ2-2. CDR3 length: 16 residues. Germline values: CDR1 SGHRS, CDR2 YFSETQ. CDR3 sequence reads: CASSSVRHLNTGELFF.

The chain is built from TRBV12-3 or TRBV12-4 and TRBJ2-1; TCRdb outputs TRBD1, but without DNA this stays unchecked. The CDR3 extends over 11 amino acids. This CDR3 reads CASSATGVRAF.

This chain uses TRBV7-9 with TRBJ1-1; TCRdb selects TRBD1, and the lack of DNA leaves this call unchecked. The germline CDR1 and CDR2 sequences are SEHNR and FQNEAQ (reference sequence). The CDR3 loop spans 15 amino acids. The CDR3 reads CASSHKSTGNTEAFF.

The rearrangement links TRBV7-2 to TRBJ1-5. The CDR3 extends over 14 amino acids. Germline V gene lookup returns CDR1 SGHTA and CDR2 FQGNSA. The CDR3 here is CASSLAGRAQPQHF.

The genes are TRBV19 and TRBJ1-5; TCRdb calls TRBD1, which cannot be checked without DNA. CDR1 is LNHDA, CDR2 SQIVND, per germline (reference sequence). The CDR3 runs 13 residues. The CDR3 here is CASNGDGYQPQHF.